This TCR beta chain was profiled in a study of T cell changes during pregnancy in multiple sclerosis. Using immunoSEQ multiplex PCR, the repertoire was profiled, and TCRdb retains in-frame clones only, with some absent. The sample lists 17,000 or so clones, 95% to 97% seen once, with around 0.9% in the top ten. The CDR3 totals 17 residues. Germline CDR1 and CDR2: SGHAT and FQNNGV. J was trimmed by 5 bases and V by 2 bases; bases with no gene match: 9. The chain is built from TRBV11-2 and TRBJ2-5; TRBD2 matches at 12 bases. The sample was peripheral blood, taken in the third trimester of pregnancy. This TCR derives from a female donor with multiple sclerosis, enrolled in a pregnancy study. The CDR3 loop is CASSLRLAGDFEETQYF. The CDR3 DNA sequence: TGTGCCAGCAGCTTACGACTAGCGGGAGACTTTGAGGAGACCCAGTACTTC.